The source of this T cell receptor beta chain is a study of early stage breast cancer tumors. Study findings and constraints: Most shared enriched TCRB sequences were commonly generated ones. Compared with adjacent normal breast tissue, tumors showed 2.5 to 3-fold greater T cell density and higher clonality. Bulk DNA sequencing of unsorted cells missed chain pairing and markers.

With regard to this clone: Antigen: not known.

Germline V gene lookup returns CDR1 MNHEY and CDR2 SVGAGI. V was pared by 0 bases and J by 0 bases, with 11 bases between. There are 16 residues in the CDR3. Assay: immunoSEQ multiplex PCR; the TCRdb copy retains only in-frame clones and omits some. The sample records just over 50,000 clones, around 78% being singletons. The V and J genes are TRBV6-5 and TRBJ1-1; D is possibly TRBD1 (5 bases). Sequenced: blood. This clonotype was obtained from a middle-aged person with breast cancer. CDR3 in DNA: TGTGCCAGCAGTTACTCCACATGGGACCTGAACACTGAAGCTTTCTTT. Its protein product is CASSYSTWDLNTEAFF.